The sequence of this T cell receptor beta chain was determined in a study of neoadjuvant anti-PD-1 for oral cavity cancer. Findings and caveats of the study: Larger post-treatment preexisting tumor clones tracked with greater tumor shrinkage.

Germline values: CDR1 GTSNPN, CDR2 SVGIG (reference sequence). The CDR3 totals 13 residues. J lost 5 bases, V lost 4 bases, and 5 bases had no gene match. Stated time point: after neoadjuvant nivolumab, at surgical resection. TCRdb's table, derived via immunoSEQ multiplex PCR, lists solely in-frame clones and lacks some. Of some 15,000 clones detected, about 34% appear once; the ten largest clones hold approximately 40%. A note on this clone: Antigen unknown.

The origin of this receptor is a person aged 40-85 years with oral cavity squamous cell carcinoma. Sample: tumor tissue, taken after nivolumab (anti-PD-1) treatment. The chain carries TRBV30 and TRBJ2-3; TRBD2 matches at 8 bases. The CDR3 DNA reads as TGTGCCTGGAAGATGCGGGGGGTAGATACGCAGTATTTT. Translation gives CAWKMRGVDTQYF.